This section outlines one T cell receptor beta chain sequence together with its context. The data were taken from a study of T cells in Graves' hyperthyroidism and ophthalmopathy. Patients with uncontrolled infections, other autoimmune diseases, pregnancy or lactation were excluded. Diagnosing involved the use of clinical symptoms, serum thyroxine and TRAb, thyroid ultrasound and orbital computed tomography. There were TCR beta CDR3 regions amplified from RNA transcripts. An initial round of RT-PCR targeting the TCR CDR3 relied on the HTBI primer set. TCRdb re-derived calls from the multiplex PCR reads in MiXCR, one entry per CDR3 protein. Among 610,000 or so distinct CDR3 sequences, about 45% were seen once, and the ten largest hold roughly 8.2%. Sequencing input: peripheral blood or thyroid tissue (not recorded which). The origin of this receptor is a woman aged 18-29 years with Graves' hyperthyroidism.

Written as DNA, the CDR3 is TGCAGTGCCGAACAGGGGGCGCGTACTGAAGCTTTCTTT. Translating gives CSAEQGARTEAFF. V is TRBV20-1 and J is TRBJ1-1; 9 nucleotides line up with TRBD1. The J segment lost 5 bases and the V segment lost 6 bases, leaving 7 bases of the junction unmatched. The CDR3 is 13 amino acids. Germline CDR1 is DFQATT and CDR2 is SNEGSKA (reference sequence).